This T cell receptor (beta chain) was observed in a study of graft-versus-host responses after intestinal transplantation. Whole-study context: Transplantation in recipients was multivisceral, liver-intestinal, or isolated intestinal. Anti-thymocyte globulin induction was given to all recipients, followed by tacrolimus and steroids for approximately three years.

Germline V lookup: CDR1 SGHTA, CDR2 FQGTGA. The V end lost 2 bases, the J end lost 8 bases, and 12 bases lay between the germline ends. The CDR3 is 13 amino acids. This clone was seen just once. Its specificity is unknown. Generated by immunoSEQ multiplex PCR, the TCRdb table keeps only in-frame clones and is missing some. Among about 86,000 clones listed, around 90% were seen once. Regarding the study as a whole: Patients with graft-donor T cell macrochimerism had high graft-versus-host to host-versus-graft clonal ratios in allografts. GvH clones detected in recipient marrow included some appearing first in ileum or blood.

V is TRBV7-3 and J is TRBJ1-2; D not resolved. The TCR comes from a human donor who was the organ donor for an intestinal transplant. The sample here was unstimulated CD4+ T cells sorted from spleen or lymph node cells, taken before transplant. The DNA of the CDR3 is TGTGCCAGCAGCTTAGGGGTGGGAGGGGGCTACACCTTC. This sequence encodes CASSLGVGGGYTF. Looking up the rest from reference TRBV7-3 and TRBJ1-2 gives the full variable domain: GAGVSQTPSNKVTEKGKYVELRCDPISGHTALYWYRQSLGQGPEFLIYFQGTGAADDSGLPNDRFFAVRPEGSVSTLKIQRTERGDSAVYLCASSLGVGGGYTFGSGTRLTVV.